The T cell receptor (beta chain) described here comes from a study of T cells after yellow fever vaccination. TCR cDNA, made by 5'RACE template switching, carried an added universal primer site and UMIs. Using its own MiXCR run on the 5' RACE reads, TCRdb lists one record per CDR3 protein. The sample has 50,000 or so distinct CDR3 sequences; around 7% are singletons. Ten or more counts support this clonotype. Its target is not known. Points from the study as a whole: Weaker, the secondary response peaked sooner, at day 5 versus 15. Most primary-vaccination clones reappeared after the booster (about 95% CD4, around 88% CD8).

The CDR3 totals 15 residues. The V and J ends lost 3 bases and 5 bases, in that order; junction bases with no gene match: 4. Germline CDR1 SGHTA, CDR2 FQGTGA. The clonotype comes from a man aged 18 to 30 who received the YFV17D yellow fever vaccine. V is TRBV7-3 and J is TRBJ2-1; 10 nucleotides match TRBD1. The sample here was CD8+ T cells sorted from PBMCs, taken on the day of the first yellow fever vaccination. The CDR3 sequence: CASSLIGTGDNEQFF. CDR3 in DNA: TGTGCCAGCAGCTTGATCGGGACAGGGGACAATGAGCAGTTCTTC.